The next 24 T cell receptor beta chains were all read from a single sample in a study of OX40 agonist ivuxolimab in advanced cancers. Some clones are missing from TCRdb's copy, which holds only in-frame ones; the method was immunoSEQ multiplex PCR. The sample yields 98,000 or so clones, 94% seen once. The source was CD4+ or CD8+ T cells sorted from blood, collected in a trial of the OX40 agonist ivuxolimab. The receptors derive from an adult with an advanced solid tumor such as melanoma, head and neck, liver or kidney cancer.

The rearrangement uses TRBV28 and TRBJ2-7; D is possibly TRBD1 or TRBD2 (5 bases each). V lost 5 bases and J lost 13, with 18 bases in between. The CDR3 spans 12 residues. CDR1 is MDHEN, CDR2 SYDVKM, per germline. The CDR3 DNA reads TGTGCCAGCAGTAGTCCCGGGACCGTCGGATACTTC. It codes for CASSSPGTVGYF.

Comments on this clone: The same CDR3 can be traced to other DNA sequences in this sample. CDR3 residues: CASSGGGTEAFF. The CDR3 nucleotides read TGTGCCAGCAGTGGGGGGGGCACTGAAGCTTTCTTT. The chain links TRBV2 to TRBJ1-1; D is perhaps TRBD1 (5 bases). The germline V gene encodes CDR1 SNHLY and CDR2 FYNNEI. The V end was cut by 4 bases, the J end by 4 bases, with 7 bases between. The CDR3 has 12 residues.

The chain couples TRBV6-5 to TRBJ2-7; D might be TRBD1 (6 bases). CDR3 size: 12 residues. Trimming took 5 bases from V and 4 from J, leaving 9 bases between them. The V gene's germline CDR1 is MNHEY and CDR2 SVGAGI. CDR3 residues: CASSLDRYEQYF. For the CDR3, the DNA is TGTGCCAGCAGTCTCGACAGGTACGAGCAGTACTTC.

This chain joins TRBV7-9 and TRBJ2-4, with TRBD2 as a possible D gene (5 bases). The germline V gene encodes CDR1 SEHNR and CDR2 FQNEAQ (reference sequence). Trimming stripped 1 base from V and 8 bases from J, with 6 bases between. The CDR3 loop spans 12 amino acids. The CDR3: CASSLVRDIQYF. The CDR3 bases are TGTGCCAGCAGCTTAGTGAGGGACATTCAGTACTTC.

V usage is TRBV25-1 and J usage is TRBJ2-1; 10 bases map to TRBD1. Germline trimming cut 1 base from V and 5 bases from J; bases unmatched to any gene: 2. The CDR3 runs to 15 residues. Per the germline V gene, CDR1 is MGHDK and CDR2 is SYGVNS. CDR3 sequence: CASSEWDRGDNEQFF. The CDR3 nucleotides read TGTGCCAGCAGTGAATGGGACAGGGGCGACAATGAGCAGTTCTTC.

The chain employs TRBV19 and TRBJ2-1, with D tentatively TRBD2 (6 bases). Trimming stripped 3 bases from V and 3 bases from J, with 12 bases between. The CDR3 consists of 15 residues. Germline V lookup: CDR1 LNHDA, CDR2 SQIVND (reference sequence). The CDR3 DNA is TGTGCCAGTAGTATCTCGGGAGCTGTCTACAATGAGCAGTTCTTC. Translated, it gives CASSISGAVYNEQFF.

This sequence joins TRBV6-5 and TRBJ2-7; either TRBD1 or TRBD2 may fit D (5 bases each). The CDR3 spans 14 residues. Trimming pared 0 bases from V and 5 bases from J, leaving 11 bases between. Germline CDR1 reads MNHEY; CDR2 reads SVGAGI. The CDR3 region is CASSYSYGDHEQYF. The CDR3 DNA reads as TGTGCCAGCAGTTACTCGTATGGGGACCACGAGCAGTACTTC.

This clone was counted a single time. The CDR3 region is CASSFPPYEQYF. CDR3 DNA sequence: TGTGCCAGCAGTTTCCCCCCCTACGAGCAGTACTTC. This chain links TRBV6-1 with TRBJ2-7; unclear D gene. The CDR3 extends over 12 amino acids. Germline CDR1 is MNHNS and CDR2 is SASEGT. The V gene lost 5 bases and the J gene lost 2 bases, with 7 bases spanning the gap.

The V call is TRBV2, the J call TRBJ2-7; D gene uncertain. The germline gives CDR1 SNHLY, CDR2 FYNNEI. The CDR3 contains 13 residues. V gave up 6 bases and J gave up 5 bases, with 14 bases separating them. The CDR3 DNA follows: TGTGCCAGCAGCGGACCAGTTCGGGACGAGCAGTACTTC. This codes for CASSGPVRDEQYF.

V is TRBV6-6 and J is TRBJ2-5; D is unresolved. The length of the CDR3 is 12 residues. Trimming cost V 5 bases and J 7 bases, with 11 bases left between them. Looked up from germline, CDR1 is MNHNY and CDR2 is SVGAGI (reference sequence). CDR3 nucleotide sequence: TGTGCCAGCAGTCCCAGTGTTGTGACCCAGTACTTC. Translation gives CASSPSVVTQYF.

V and J are TRBV10-3 and TRBJ1-6; 7 bases match TRBD1. The germline gives CDR1 ENHRY, CDR2 SYGVKD. Losses at the gene ends were 0 bases for V and 7 bases for J; bases not matched to a gene: 6. This CDR3 is 16 amino acids long. Written as DNA, the CDR3 is TGTGCCATCAGTGAGTCAGCCGGGACAGCCAATTCACCCCTCCACTTT. Amino acids: CAISESAGTANSPLHF.

The chain has TRBV6-5 and TRBJ1-3; tentative D call: TRBD1 (6 bases). The V and J ends lost 2 bases and 2 bases respectively, with 7 bases between them. This CDR3 region has 14 residues. Germline V gene lookup returns CDR1 MNHEY and CDR2 SVGAGI. The CDR3 spells CASSYTGTGNTIYF. The CDR3 region has the DNA TGTGCCAGCAGTTACACAGGGACTGGAAACACCATATATTTT.

The chain employs TRBV19 and TRBJ1-1, with 7 bases matching TRBD1. The CDR3 is 16 residues long. Germline V gene data show CDR1 as LNHDA and CDR2 as SQIVND (reference sequence). J gave up 0 bases and V 0 bases, and 4 bases lay outside the gene matches. The CDR3 loop reads CASSIDRGELNTEAFF. The CDR3 coding sequence is TGTGCCAGTAGTATAGACAGGGGGGAATTGAACACTGAAGCTTTCTTT.

The rearrangement uses TRBV6-1 and TRBJ2-2, with D possibly being TRBD2 (6 bases). V lost 6 bases and J 3 bases, leaving 14 bases between the germline ends. Per the germline V gene, CDR1 is MNHNS and CDR2 is SASEGT. CDR3 size: 15 residues. This CDR3 is CASRGGDPHTGELFF. DNA for the CDR3: TGTGCCAGCAGGGGGGGAGATCCTCACACCGGGGAGCTGTTTTTT.

This clone was detected only once. This chain uses TRBV27 with TRBJ1-5, with D unclear. CDR3 size: 17 residues. V dropped 5 bases and J dropped 2 bases, with 19 bases sitting between them. Germline V CDR1 and CDR2: MNHEY, SMNVEV (reference sequence). CDR3 loop: CASSPTGRYWGNQPQHF. The CDR3 bases are TGTGCCAGCAGTCCGACCGGACGGTATTGGGGCAATCAGCCCCAGCATTTT.

V usage is TRBV11-2 and J usage is TRBJ2-7; TRBD1 aligns across 8 bases. Trimming cost V 0 bases and J 10 bases; bases outside gene matches: 5. Germline V CDR1 and CDR2: SGHAT, FQNNGV. The CDR3 totals 13 residues. DNA of the CDR3: TGTGCCAGCAGCTTAGATCAGTCAGGGGGCCAGTACTTC. It specifies CASSLDQSGGQYF.

This sequence joins TRBV25-1 and TRBJ1-1; unclear D gene. From germline, CDR1 is MGHDK and CDR2 SYGVNS. Between the trimmed V and J ends, which lost 2 bases and 4 bases, there was a span of 14 bases. This CDR3 comprises 15 residues. In DNA form, the CDR3 reads TGTGCCAGCAGTGAAGGATCCGGGTATGGCACTGAAGCTTTCTTT. This gives the protein CASSEGSGYGTEAFF.

The chain has TRBV7-6 and TRBJ2-5, with a tentative D call TRBD2 (5 bases). Germline lookup yields CDR1 SGHVS and CDR2 FNYEAQ. With 5 bases removed from V and 5 bases from J, the gap between germline ends came to 9 bases. The CDR3 has 12 amino acids. The CDR3 DNA sequence: TGTGCCAGCAGCCAATGGAGGGAGACCCAGTACTTC. Amino acid sequence: CASSQWRETQYF. The whole variable domain, filled in from reference TRBV7-6 and TRBJ2-5, reads GAGVSQSPRYKVTKRGQDVALRCDPISGHVSLYWYRQALGQGPEFLTYFNYEAQQDKSGLPNDRFSAERPEGSISTLTIQRTEQRDSAMYRCASSQWRETQYFGPGTRLLVL.

V usage is TRBV6-1 and J usage is TRBJ1-2; weak D call: TRBD1 (5 bases). The germline gives CDR1 MNHNS, CDR2 SASEGT. The CDR3 consists of 15 residues. V was shortened by 7 bases and J by 2 bases, with 17 bases between the two germline ends. CDR3 in amino acids: CASTLDGTLNYGYTF. CDR3 nucleotide sequence: TGTGCCAGCACCCTGGATGGGACCCTCAACTATGGCTACACCTTC.

The chain has TRBV7-9 and TRBJ2-2, with a possible D match to TRBD1 (6 bases). Deletions cut 5 bases from V and 7 bases from J, with 11 bases between. The CDR3 extends over 13 amino acids. The germline V gene has CDR1 SEHNR and CDR2 FQNEAQ (reference sequence). In nucleotides, the CDR3 is TGTGCCAGCAGCCGTCAGGGGATCGGGGAGCTGTTTTTT. Encoded protein: CASSRQGIGELFF.

CDR3 nucleotide sequence: TGTGCCAGCAGTCGTGACAGGGGGGATAATTCACCCCTCCACTTT. It is translated as CASSRDRGDNSPLHF. The V and J genes are TRBV2 and TRBJ1-6; 9 bases are a match to TRBD1. CDR1 and CDR2 (germline): SNHLY, FYNNEI. The CDR3 is 15 amino acids. With V trimmed by 5 bases and J by 5 bases, 4 bases remained unmatched.

V and J are TRBV7-2 and TRBJ1-1, with D uncertain. The V end was cut by 0 bases, the J end by 4 bases, with 6 bases between. The CDR3 covers 13 residues. Germline CDR1 is SGHTA and CDR2 is FQGNSA. CDR3 in DNA: TGTGCCAGCAGCTTAGCGGATGGCACTGAAGCTTTCTTT. Translating gives CASSLADGTEAFF.

The chain combines TRBV30 with TRBJ2-1; D not resolved. The CDR3 runs to 13 residues. V lost 2 bases to trimming and J lost 5 bases, with 10 bases between them. The germline CDR1 and CDR2 sequences are GTSNPN and SVGIG (reference sequence). The CDR3 region is CAWSTNWNNEQFF. CDR3 sequence (DNA): TGTGCCTGGAGTACAAACTGGAACAATGAGCAGTTCTTC.

The V and J genes are TRBV6-5 and TRBJ1-1; D uncertain. Germline lookup yields CDR1 MNHEY and CDR2 SVGAGI. This CDR3 contains 14 residues. Trimming stripped 0 bases from V and 1 base from J, with 6 bases between. The CDR3 loop reads CASSYSKANTEAFF. The CDR3 DNA is TGTGCCAGCAGTTACTCGAAAGCGAACACTGAAGCTTTCTTT.